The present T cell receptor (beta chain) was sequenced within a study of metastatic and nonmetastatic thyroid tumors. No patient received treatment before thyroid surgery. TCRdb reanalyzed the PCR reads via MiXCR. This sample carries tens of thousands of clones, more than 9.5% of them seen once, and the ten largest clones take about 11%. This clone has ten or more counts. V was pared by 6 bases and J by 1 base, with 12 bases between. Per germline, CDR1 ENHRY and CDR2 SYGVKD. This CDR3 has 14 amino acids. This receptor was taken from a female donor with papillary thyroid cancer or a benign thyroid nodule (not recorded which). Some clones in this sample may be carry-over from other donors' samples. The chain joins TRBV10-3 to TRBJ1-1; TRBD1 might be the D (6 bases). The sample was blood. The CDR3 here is CAIRDSTSNTEAFF. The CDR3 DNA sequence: TGTGCCATCAGGGACAGTACCTCGAACACTGAAGCTTTCTTT.